This note documents a single TCR beta chain sequence. Only in-frame clones appear in the TCRdb table, and some are missing; sequencing was by immunoSEQ multiplex PCR. The sample records 50,000 or so clones, around 92% being singletons. The sample originates from a study of T cell changes during pregnancy in multiple sclerosis. With 5 bases clipped from V and 6 bases from J, the junction kept 13 bases outside the gene matches. The V gene's germline CDR1 is SGHTA and CDR2 FQGNSA. The CDR3 is made up of 17 amino acids. The TCR originated in a female donor with multiple sclerosis, enrolled in a pregnancy study. The V and J genes are TRBV7-2 and TRBJ2-1, with TRBD2 matching over 10 bases. This sample comprised CD4+ T cells from peripheral blood mononuclear cells, obtained in the third trimester of pregnancy. This CDR3 is CASSTRSGGAHSNEQFF. DNA of the CDR3: TGTGCCAGCAGCACCCGAAGCGGGGGGGCCCATTCCAATGAGCAGTTCTTC.